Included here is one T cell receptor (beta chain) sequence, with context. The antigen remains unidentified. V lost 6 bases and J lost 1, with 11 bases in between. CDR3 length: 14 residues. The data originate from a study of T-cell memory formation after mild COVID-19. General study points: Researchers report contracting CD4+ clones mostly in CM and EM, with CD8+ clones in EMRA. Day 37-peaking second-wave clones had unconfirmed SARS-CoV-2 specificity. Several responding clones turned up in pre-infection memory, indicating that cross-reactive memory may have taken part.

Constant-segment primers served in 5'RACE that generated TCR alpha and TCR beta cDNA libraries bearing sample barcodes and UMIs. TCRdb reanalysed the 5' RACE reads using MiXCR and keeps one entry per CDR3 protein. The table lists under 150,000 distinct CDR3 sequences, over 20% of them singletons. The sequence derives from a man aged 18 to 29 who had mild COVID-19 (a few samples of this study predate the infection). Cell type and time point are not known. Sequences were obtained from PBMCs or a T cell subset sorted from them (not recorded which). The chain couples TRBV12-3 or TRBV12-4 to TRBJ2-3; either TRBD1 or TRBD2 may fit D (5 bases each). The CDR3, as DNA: TGTGCCAGCAGCCCGAGGGACCGCACAGATACGCAGTATTTT. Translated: CASSPRDRTDTQYF.